This is a list of T cell receptor beta chains from one sample in a study of cytomegalovirus exposure and HLA in healthy donors. Some clones are missing from TCRdb's copy, which holds only in-frame ones; the method was immunoSEQ multiplex PCR. In the table there are about 62,000 clones, about 69% of which are singletons. Input material: PBMCs. The origin of the receptors is a woman aged 25-40 years in good health and CMV-seronegative. CDR3s include the opening cysteine and the closing phenylalanine or tryptophan. D genes are given only for firm matches. Clone size appears in some rows only: once, few, many, or a class for an expanded clone.

cdr3_length j_call clone_size d_call v_call cdr3_aa cdr3_nt
15 TRBJ1-5 NA TRBD1 TRBV6-1 CATYRGGGSNQPQHF TGTGCAACCTACAGGGGTGGAGGAAGCAATCAGCCCCAGCATTTT
19 TRBJ1-5 NA NA TRBV6-1 CASSDSQGFAKYSNQPQHF TGTGCCAGCAGTGACAGTCAGGGGTTTGCCAAATATAGCAATCAGCCCCAGCATTTT
15 TRBJ2-7 NA TRBD1 TRBV27 CASSLLGQWSYEQYF TGTGCCAGCAGTTTATTGGGACAGTGGTCCTACGAGCAGTACTTC
17 TRBJ1-1 NA TRBD1 TRBV14 CASSQDRTGIPNTEAFF TGTGCCAGCAGCCAAGATAGGACAGGGATCCCAAACACTGAAGCTTTCTTT
17 TRBJ2-5 few NA TRBV4-1 CASSQDLGSRLGETQYF TGCGCCAGCAGCCAAGATTTGGGGAGCAGGTTGGGGGAGACCCAGTACTTC
14 TRBJ1-2 few NA TRBV28 CASSPFTGSRGYTF TGTGCCAGCAGTCCGTTCACAGGTTCCCGCGGCTACACCTTC
17 TRBJ1-1 NA TRBD1 TRBV4-1 CASSQEITGGGNTGAFF TGCGCCAGCAGCCAAGAGATCACAGGGGGCGGGAACACTGGAGCTTTCTTT
16 TRBJ2-1 NA TRBD2 TRBV9 CASSPGTSGFYNEQFF TGTGCCAGCAGCCCCGGGACTAGCGGGTTCTACAATGAGCAGTTCTTC
15 TRBJ2-3 once TRBD1 TRBV28 CASSDDRGLEDTQYF TGTGCCAGCAGTGACGACAGGGGCCTGGAAGATACGCAGTATTTT
15 TRBJ2-1 NA NA TRBV11-1 CASSRLGGGHNEQFF TGTGCCAGCAGCCGGCTCGGAGGGGGCCACAATGAGCAGTTCTTC
16 TRBJ2-1 few NA TRBV7-3 CASSPTRQGTGNEQFF TGTGCCAGCAGCCCCACGCGGCAGGGGACGGGGAATGAGCAGTTCTTC
19 TRBJ2-2 NA TRBD2 TRBV19 CASSKAGRFASSNTGELFF TGTGCCAGTAGTAAGGCCGGGAGGTTCGCTAGTTCGAACACCGGGGAGCTGTTTTTT
11 TRBJ2-1 NA NA TRBV4-1 CASSQEREQFF TGCGCCAGCAGCCAAGAACGGGAGCAGTTCTTC
15 TRBJ2-3 NA TRBD2 TRBV27 CADNQGAGGPDTQYF TGTGCCGACAATCAAGGAGCGGGGGGCCCAGATACGCAGTATTTT
16 TRBJ2-1 NA TRBD1 TRBV28 CASTLPGTGSPGEQFF TGTGCCAGCACTTTACCCGGGACAGGGAGTCCGGGTGAGCAGTTCTTC
16 TRBJ2-2 NA TRBD2 TRBV7-9 CASSRPSGSMGGELFF TGTGCCAGCAGCCGGCCTAGCGGGAGTATGGGCGGGGAGCTGTTTTTT
15 TRBJ2-1 NA TRBD2 TRBV9 CASSVAPTSGYEQFF TGTGCCAGCAGCGTAGCCCCCACTAGCGGCTATGAGCAGTTCTTC
17 TRBJ2-1 NA TRBD2 TRBV27 CASRSSGSGPSYNEQFF TGTGCCAGCAGGAGCAGCGGGAGCGGTCCATCCTACAATGAGCAGTTCTTC
15 TRBJ2-1 NA TRBD2 TRBV9 CASSVRGEVYNEQFF TGTGCCAGCAGCGTACGGGGGGAGGTCTACAATGAGCAGTTCTTC
13 TRBJ1-5 few TRBD1 TRBV5-6 CASSLDRGQPQHF TGTGCCAGCAGCTTGGACAGGGGCCAGCCCCAGCATTTT
12 TRBJ2-1 NA TRBD2 TRBV28 CASSTLAGQQFF TGTGCCAGCAGTACCCTAGCGGGTCAGCAGTTCTTC
18 TRBJ2-6 few TRBD1 TRBV4-1 CASSQDPGQFSGANVLTF TGCGCCAGCAGCCAAGATCCGGGACAGTTCTCTGGGGCCAACGTCCTGACTTTC
14 TRBJ2-4 NA NA TRBV4-3 CASSQIESKNIQYF TGCGCCAGCAGCCAAATTGAGTCCAAAAACATTCAGTACTTC
17 TRBJ1-5 NA NA TRBV28 CASSLEYGAGDDQPQHF TGTGCCAGCAGTTTAGAGTATGGGGCGGGGGATGATCAGCCCCAGCATTTT
14 TRBJ2-7 NA NA TRBV28 CASSCRGIACEQYF TGTGCCAGCAGTTGCCGGGGAATAGCGTGCGAGCAGTACTTC
14 TRBJ2-5 NA TRBD2 TRBV5-4 CASANSGSSATQYF TGTGCCAGCGCGAATAGCGGGTCCTCCGCAACCCAGTACTTC
13 TRBJ2-5 few TRBD2 TRBV11-2 CASSSGLVETQYF TGTGCCAGCAGCTCCGGACTAGTAGAGACCCAGTACTTC
17 TRBJ1-2 NA NA TRBV18 CASSPPKTTGSHNGYTF TGTGCCAGCTCACCACCGAAAACCACAGGGTCCCACAATGGCTACACCTTC
13 TRBJ1-5 NA NA TRBV6-6 CASSPTPNQPQHF TGTGCCAGCAGCCCTACTCCAAATCAGCCCCAGCATTTT
17 TRBJ2-7 NA TRBD2 TRBV9 CASSVGGRTSGSYEQYF TGTGCCAGCAGCGTAGGGGGGAGGACTAGCGGCTCCTACGAGCAGTACTTC
14 TRBJ2-2 NA NA TRBV6-1 CASVLSGDTGELFF TGTGCCAGCGTCCTTTCCGGGGACACCGGGGAGCTGTTTTTT
18 TRBJ2-3 NA TRBD2 TRBV7-6 CASSPLPWSSGRRDTQYF TGTGCCAGCAGCCCACTCCCGTGGAGTAGCGGGAGGAGAGATACGCAGTATTTT
16 TRBJ1-2 NA NA TRBV5-1 CASSLVASRRDYGYTF TGCGCCAGCAGCTTGGTAGCCTCGAGGCGGGACTATGGCTACACCTTC
16 TRBJ2-3 NA NA TRBV7-2 CASSARLALLTDTQYF TGTGCCAGCAGCGCCAGGCTAGCGCTCCTCACAGATACGCAGTATTTT
17 TRBJ1-2 NA NA TRBV30 CAWSVMRRTQPDYGYTF TGTGCCTGGAGTGTGATGAGACGGACTCAACCAGACTATGGCTACACCTTC
16 TRBJ2-1 NA TRBD2 TRBV27 CASSWTSGRVYNEQFF TGTGCCAGCAGCTGGACTAGCGGGAGGGTGTACAATGAGCAGTTCTTC
14 TRBJ1-1 NA NA TRBV27 CASSFATGGTEAFF TGTGCCAGCAGTTTCGCCACGGGGGGCACTGAAGCTTTCTTT
14 TRBJ2-1 NA NA TRBV10-3 CAISEWTGDNEQFF TGTGCCATCAGTGAGTGGACGGGGGACAATGAGCAGTTCTTC
17 TRBJ1-2 NA TRBD1 TRBV5-1 CASSHRGQGSPGYGYTF TGCGCCAGCAGCCACAGGGGACAGGGCAGTCCGGGCTATGGCTACACCTTC
13 TRBJ2-5 NA NA TRBV18 CASSSTKIAEQYF TGTGCCAGCTCATCGACAAAAATTGCTGAGCAGTACTTC
14 TRBJ1-1 NA NA TRBV5-8 CASSFVGGRAEAFF TGTGCCAGCAGCTTCGTCGGGGGTCGGGCTGAAGCTTTCTTT
14 TRBJ2-2 NA NA TRBV6-5 CASSYRVGAGELFF TGTGCCAGCAGTTACAGAGTCGGTGCCGGGGAGCTGTTTTTT
16 TRBJ1-5 NA NA TRBV27 CASTPTGSFSNQPQHF TGTGCCAGCACACCTACAGGGTCCTTTAGCAATCAGCCCCAGCATTTT
14 TRBJ2-7 NA NA TRBV27 CASSLTLVSYEQYF TGTGCCAGCAGTTTAACACTAGTATCATACGAGCAGTACTTC
11 TRBJ2-1 few NA TRBV6-6 CASTSVGEQFF TGTGCCAGCACCAGCGTTGGTGAGCAGTTCTTC
16 TRBJ2-1 few TRBD2 TRBV5-1 CASSPPRLASYNEQFF TGCGCCAGCAGCCCACCCCGACTAGCTTCCTACAATGAGCAGTTCTTC
14 TRBJ2-7 NA NA TRBV19 CASSPGFQLHEQYF TGTGCCAGTAGCCCGGGTTTTCAGCTGCACGAGCAGTACTTC
14 TRBJ2-7 NA NA TRBV28 CASRQAGSFLEQYF TGTGCCAGCAGGCAAGCGGGTTCCTTTTTGGAGCAGTACTTC
13 TRBJ1-1 NA TRBD1 TRBV6-5 CASRLPGTAQAFF TGTGCCAGCAGATTGCCCGGGACAGCTCAAGCTTTCTTT
13 TRBJ2-7 NA TRBD1 TRBV5-4 CASSTGTAYEQYF TGTGCCAGCAGCACTGGGACAGCCTACGAGCAGTACTTC